Listed below are T cell receptor beta chains from one sample, sequenced in a study of blood T cell repertoires in COVID-19. Sequenced by immunoSEQ multiplex PCR; TCRdb stores in-frame clones only, minus some. The sample consists of about 170,000 clones, roughly 80% of them appearing once. The material sequenced was peripheral blood. These receptors all stem from a woman older than 75 with COVID-19, enrolled during active disease. The CDR3 runs from the conserved cysteine through the conserved F or W. The D gene is left open where the match is weak.

TRBV27	NA	TRBJ2-2	CASSPTRTGELFF	TGTGCCAGCAGTCCCACGAGGACCGGGGAGCTGTTTTTT
TRBV29-1	NA	TRBJ1-1	CSVGLDLIMNTEAFF	TGCAGCGTTGGACTCGATTTGATTATGAACACTGAAGCTTTCTTT
TRBV6-2/TRBV6-3	NA	TRBJ1-1	CASSSGRGVRNTEAFF	TGTGCCAGCAGTTCTGGCAGGGGCGTGCGTAACACTGAAGCTTTCTTT
TRBV5-1	TRBD1	TRBJ2-6	CASSGMTGAGANVLTF	TGCGCCAGCAGCGGAATGACAGGGGCTGGGGCCAACGTCCTGACTTTC
TRBV9	NA	TRBJ2-3	CASSVAQAPATQYF	TGTGCCAGCAGCGTAGCTCAGGCCCCAGCTACGCAGTATTTT
TRBV9	NA	TRBJ2-7	CASSVGLEQNYEQYF	TGTGCCAGCAGCGTAGGTTTAGAACAGAACTACGAGCAGTACTTC
TRBV5-4	NA	TRBJ2-1	CASSLAAGTYNEQFF	TGTGCCAGCAGCTTGGCAGCGGGCACCTACAATGAGCAGTTCTTC
TRBV7-3	NA	TRBJ2-7	CASSPGDSYEQYF	TGTGCCAGCAGCCCGGGGGACAGCTACGAGCAGTACTTC
TRBV6-2/TRBV6-3	TRBD1	TRBJ2-7	CASSYKRDRQPHYEQYF	TGTGCCAGCAGTTACAAAAGGGACAGGCAACCACACTACGAGCAGTACTTC
TRBV5-6	TRBD1	TRBJ1-2	CASSPQGEGRYGYTF	TGTGCCAGCAGTCCACAGGGGGAAGGGAGGTATGGCTACACCTTC